Listed here are 32 T cell receptor beta chains from one sample, sequenced in a study of blood T cell repertoires in COVID-19 (dated by TCRdb to 2019 to 2021). Library preparation was by the immunoSEQ multiplex PCR assay. This is the immuneACCESS table as TCRdb keeps it, with only in-frame sequences that have V and J called. A part of the clones is gone; compared with another copy, unresolved V genes explain less than half, and the rest is unexplained. The sample data list roughly 42,000 clones, and around 84% of these were observed just once. Together, the top ten hold under 15% of the sample. The sequenced sample was peripheral blood. Source of these receptors: a woman in her seventies in a cohort sampled during active COVID-19.

By share, this clone counts as medium-sized. CDR3 nucleotides: TGCAGCGCAGTCCCTTATCAAGACAGAATCTACCAAGAGACCCAGTACTTC. Protein sequence: CSAVPYQDRIYQETQYF. The rearrangement links TRBV29-1 to TRBJ2-5, with D possibly matching TRBD1 (5 bases). Deletions cut 7 bases from V and 0 bases from J, with 24 bases between. From germline, CDR1 is SQVTM and CDR2 ANQGSEA. The CDR3 length is 17 residues.

The chain has TRBV19 and TRBJ2-6; the D is unclear. CDR1 LNHDA and CDR2 SQIVND come from the germline V gene (reference sequence). Between the trimmed V and J ends, which lost 6 bases and 2 bases, there was a span of 11 bases. CDR3 size: 15 residues. This CDR3 reads CASRANRAGANVLTF. As DNA, the CDR3 is TGTGCCAGTAGGGCTAACCGGGCTGGGGCCAACGTCCTGACTTTC.

The chain joins TRBV18 to TRBJ2-3, with D possibly matching TRBD2 (6 bases). Germline loops: CDR1 KGHSH, CDR2 LQKENI. Between the trimmed V and J ends, which lost 3 bases and 0 bases, there was a span of 13 bases. The CDR3 contains 16 residues. CDR3 amino acids: CASSPSGTSSTDTQYF. In nucleotides, the CDR3 is TGTGCCAGCTCACCTTCAGGGACTTCCAGCACAGATACGCAGTATTTT. Using reference TRBV18 and TRBJ2-3 for the parts outside the CDR3, the full variable domain is NAGVMQNPRHLVRRRGQEARLRCSPMKGHSHVYWYRQLPEEGLKFMVYLQKENIIDESGMPKERFSAEFPKEGPSILRIQQVVRGDSAAYFCASSPSGTSSTDTQYFGPGTRLTVL.

This chain links TRBV27 with TRBJ1-5, with 7 nucleotides matching TRBD1. The V gene's germline CDR1 is MNHEY and CDR2 SMNVEV (reference sequence). There are 14 residues in the CDR3. The V segment lost 3 bases and the J segment 9 bases; nucleotides outside the gene matches: 8. CDR3 in DNA: TGTGCCAGCAGTTTGGGGCCACAGGGGAGGCCCCAGCATTTT. It yields the protein CASSLGPQGRPQHF.

The rearrangement uses TRBV7-8 and TRBJ2-5; D might be TRBD1 (5 bases). CDR1 is SGHVS and CDR2 is FQNEAQ in the germline V gene. V lost 6 bases, J lost 5 bases, and 10 bases lay in between. The CDR3 totals 12 residues. The CDR3 sequence: CASRGPTETQYF. Here the CDR3 DNA reads TGTGCCAGCAGGGGGCCGACGGAGACCCAGTACTTC.

The rearrangement joins TRBV6-6 to TRBJ2-7, with D possibly TRBD1 on 6 matching bases. This CDR3 spans 13 amino acids. CDR1 and CDR2 from the germline V gene are MNHNY and SVGAGI (reference sequence). Between the trimmed V and J ends, which lost 3 bases and 2 bases, there was a span of 8 bases. The CDR3 DNA reads as TGTGCCAGCAGTTATGACAGGCCCTACGAGCAGTACTTC. Amino acids: CASSYDRPYEQYF.

In this sample, this clone turned up once. The V call is TRBV9, the J call TRBJ2-1, with 7 bases fitting TRBD2. The CDR3 runs to 13 residues. Germline values: CDR1 SGDLS, CDR2 YYNGEE. The trim removed 3 bases at V and 4 bases at J, leaving 1 base unmatched. CDR3 sequence: CASSGAGYNEQFF. The CDR3 DNA reads as TGTGCCAGCAGCGGAGCGGGGTACAATGAGCAGTTCTTC.

The genes are TRBV15 and TRBJ1-3, with D possibly being TRBD1 (6 bases). Germline lookup yields CDR1 LNHNV and CDR2 YYDKDF (reference sequence). V dropped 1 base and J dropped 4 bases, with 8 bases sitting between them. The CDR3 loop spans 14 amino acids. This CDR3 is CATSRGRGGNTIYF. CDR3 coding DNA: TGTGCCACCAGCAGAGGCAGGGGAGGAAACACCATATATTTT. Full variable domain (missing parts from reference TRBV15 and TRBJ1-3): DAMVIQNPRYQVTQFGKPVTLSCSQTLNHNVMYWYQQKSSQAPKLLFHYYDKDFNNEADTPDNFQSRRPNTSFCFLDIRSPGLGDTAMYLCATSRGRGGNTIYFGEGSWLTVV.

This clone occurred a few times. V and J are TRBV5-4 and TRBJ1-2; possibly TRBD1 for D (5 bases). V dropped 0 bases and J dropped 8 bases, with 17 bases sitting between them. The CDR3 has 15 amino acids. Germline values: CDR1 SGHNT, CDR2 YYREEE (reference sequence). In nucleotides, the CDR3 is TGTGCCAGCAGCTTGGCCGCAGGGTTCAGTCTAGGCTACACCTTC. Its protein is CASSLAAGFSLGYTF.

V is TRBV21-1 and J is TRBJ2-2; the tabulated D call, TRBD2, remains unverified against the DNA. TRBV21-1 is an annotated pseudogene. The CDR3 sequence is 19 residues long. The CDR3 loop reads CASSKGRTSGRINTGELFF. The CDR3 region has the DNA TGTGCCAGCAGCAAGGGGAGGACTAGCGGGAGGATCAACACCGGGGAGCTGTTTTTT.

The chain joins TRBV2 to TRBJ2-2, with D uncertain. The ends were cut back, 8 bases at V and 1 base at J, with 8 bases in the middle. Germline loops: CDR1 SNHLY, CDR2 FYNNEI. The CDR3 has 13 residues. In nucleotides, the CDR3 is TGTGCCAGCGAAAGAGAGAACACCGGGGAGCTGTTTTTT. Amino acids: CASERENTGELFF.

The CDR3 here is CASSQRLILNTGELFF. As DNA, the CDR3 is TGTGCCAGCAGCCAGCGACTTATCCTGAACACCGGGGAGCTGTTTTTT. This chain links TRBV3-1 (or the pseudogene TRBV3-2) with TRBJ2-2; the D is unclear. V was cut by 3 bases and J by 1 base, with 12 bases left in between. The CDR3 loop spans 16 amino acids. Looked up from germline, CDR1 is LGHDT and CDR2 is YNNKEL (reference sequence).

The chain joins TRBV5-6 to TRBJ2-1, with 13 bases fitting TRBD2. The ends lost 1 base at V and 8 bases at J; junction bases unmatched: 9. The CDR3 contains 17 residues. The germline CDR1 and CDR2 sequences are SGHDT and YYEEEE. Written as DNA, the CDR3 is TGTGCCAGCAGCTTGTTGACTAGCGGGAGGACTTGGGATGAGCAGTTCTTC. Translation: CASSLLTSGRTWDEQFF.

J is TRBJ1-5 and V is TRBV21-1. TRBV21-1 is a listed pseudogene. This CDR3 contains 17 residues. CDR3 protein: CASSKVRRLHSNQPQHF. The CDR3 DNA is TGTGCCAGCAGCAAAGTACGCAGACTTCATAGCAATCAGCCCCAGCATTTT.

The V gene is TRBV7-3, the J gene TRBJ2-4; TRBD1 matches 8 bases. The CDR3 runs to 16 residues. V gave up 1 base and J gave up 0 bases; unmatched junction bases: 2. CDR1 SGHTA and CDR2 FQGTGA come from the germline V gene. CDR3 region: CASSLRQGIAKNIQYF. The CDR3 DNA reads TGTGCCAGCAGCTTAAGACAGGGGATAGCCAAAAACATTCAGTACTTC. The full variable domain, in which reference TRBV7-3 and TRBJ2-4 provide the parts outside the CDR3, is GAGVSQTPSNKVTEKGKYVELRCDPISGHTALYWYRQSLGQGPEFLIYFQGTGAADDSGLPNDRFFAVRPEGSVSTLKIQRTERGDSAVYLCASSLRQGIAKNIQYFGAGTRLSVL.

This clone was counted a few times. CDR3 sequence reads: CASSQTGIPTGYGYTF. The CDR3 nucleotides read TGCGCCAGCAGCCAAACCGGGATCCCAACGGGCTATGGCTACACCTTC. This chain connects TRBV5-1 to TRBJ1-2; D ambiguous. Germline-derived CDR1 and CDR2 are SGHRS and YFSETQ. V lost 4 bases and J lost 4, with 20 bases in between. CDR3 length equals 16 residues.

This chain connects TRBV21-1 to TRBJ2-2; the DNA was not used to check the table's D call, TRBD1. TRBV21-1 is shown as a pseudogene. The CDR3 is 19 amino acids. CDR3 coding DNA: TGTGCCAGCAGCAAAGTTGGGACCGTTAGGGGGTCTCCGGCCGGGGAGCTGTTTTTT. Translated: CASSKVGTVRGSPAGELFF.

The CDR3 loop reads CASSLGAHSPLHF. The CDR3 region has the DNA TGTGCCAGCAGCTTAGGGGCCCATTCACCCCTCCACTTT. The genes are TRBV11-2 and TRBJ1-6; the D is unclear. The CDR3 sequence is 13 residues long. Germline CDR1 and CDR2: SGHAT and FQNNGV. V dropped 1 base and J dropped 8 bases, with 6 bases sitting between them.

This chain uses TRBV6-2 or TRBV6-3 with TRBJ1-2; D not resolved. The V gene lost 5 bases and the J gene lost 6 bases, with 22 bases spanning the gap. The germline V gene encodes CDR1 MNHEY and CDR2 SVGEGT. This CDR3 region has 16 residues. The CDR3 bases are TGTGCCAGCAGTAACCCCCTTTTTGGGCAGAAGGATGGCTACACCTTC. Its protein product is CASSNPLFGQKDGYTF.

This chain joins TRBV10-2 and TRBJ1-1; 8 bases match TRBD1. Germline V CDR1 and CDR2: WSHSY, SAAADI. This CDR3 region has 13 residues. V shed 7 bases and J 7 bases; nucleotides not matched to a gene: 8. In nucleotides, the CDR3 is TGCGCCAGCACCGACAGGGGTCATGGTGAAGCTTTCTTT. This codes for CASTDRGHGEAFF.

The V call is TRBV12-3 or TRBV12-4, the J call TRBJ2-1; tentatively, D is TRBD2 (6 bases). V was shortened by 4 bases and J by 9 bases, with 13 bases between the two germline ends. The CDR3 spans 13 residues. In DNA form, the CDR3 reads TGTGCCAGCAGTTCAGCGACTAGGTCTGAGCAGTTCTTC. This codes for CASSSATRSEQFF.

This chain joins TRBV5-1 and TRBJ2-5; 10 nucleotides match TRBD2. Germline V gene sequence: CDR1 SGHRS, CDR2 YFSETQ. Germline trimming cut 3 bases from V and 4 bases from J; bases unmatched to any gene: 6. This CDR3 has 15 amino acids. The CDR3 reads CASSSLAGGRETQYF. The CDR3 region has the DNA TGCGCCAGCAGCTCTTTAGCGGGAGGAAGAGAGACCCAGTACTTC.

The chain employs TRBV4-2 and TRBJ1-2; tentative D call: TRBD1 (5 bases). Trimming took 4 bases from V and 5 from J, leaving 11 bases between them. This CDR3 comprises 13 residues. CDR1 LGHNA and CDR2 YNFKEQ come from the germline V gene. The CDR3 nucleotides read TGTGCCAGCAGCCGCGGGACTGATTATGGCTACACCTTC. Translating it yields CASSRGTDYGYTF.

This clone has just one count. The V gene is TRBV11-2, the J gene TRBJ2-2, with 9 nucleotides matching TRBD1. The CDR3 runs to 15 residues. The V gene's germline CDR1 is SGHAT and CDR2 FQNNGV. V shed 5 bases and J 6 bases; nucleotides not matched to a gene: 7. CDR3 nucleotide sequence: TGTGCCAGCAGCCCCCGGGACAGGGTGCCCGGGGAGCTGTTTTTT. Protein: CASSPRDRVPGELFF.

V usage is TRBV30 and J usage is TRBJ2-5, with TRBD2 identical over 11 bases. With 4 bases clipped from V and 0 bases from J, the junction kept 7 bases outside the gene matches. Germline CDR1 GTSNPN, CDR2 SVGIG (reference sequence). This CDR3 has 16 amino acids. This CDR3 is CAWTTGTSGNQETQYF. The DNA for the CDR3 is TGTGCCTGGACTACGGGGACTAGCGGTAACCAAGAGACCCAGTACTTC.

This clone appeared a single time. The CDR3 nucleotides are TGTGCCAGCAGCAGACAGGGCTATGAGCAGTTCTTC. Its protein is CASSRQGYEQFF. The genes are TRBV28 and TRBJ2-1; 7 nucleotides match TRBD1. The CDR3 has 12 residues. Germline assignment: CDR1 MDHEN and CDR2 SYDVKM. The trim removed 6 bases at V and 8 bases at J, leaving 4 bases unmatched.

The sample holds one count of this clone. The chain couples TRBV11-2 to TRBJ1-4; 10 nucleotides match TRBD1. The V gene end was trimmed by 3 bases and the J gene end by 10 bases; junction bases not matched to a gene: 8. This CDR3 contains 15 residues. CDR1 and CDR2 from the germline V gene are SGHAT and FQNNGV. The CDR3 here is CASSFYGTGVVKLFF. Here the CDR3 DNA reads TGTGCCAGCAGCTTCTACGGGACAGGGGTAGTAAAACTGTTTTTT.

The chain uses TRBV11-2 and TRBJ2-2; tentative D call: TRBD1 (5 bases). Per the germline V gene, CDR1 is SGHAT and CDR2 is FQNNGV. The CDR3 extends over 14 amino acids. V was trimmed by 0 bases and J by 4 bases, leaving 6 bases between them. As DNA, the CDR3 is TGTGCCAGCAGCTTAGATAGGGGCACCGGGGAGCTGTTTTTT. This gives the protein CASSLDRGTGELFF.

J is TRBJ1-2 and V is TRBV5-8, with 9 nucleotides matching TRBD1. V trimming: 4 bases; J trimming: 7 bases; junction bases outside the gene matches: 5. The CDR3 runs to 13 residues. The germline V gene has CDR1 SGHTS and CDR2 YDEGEE. CDR3: CASSRGQGSGYTF. CDR3 DNA sequence: TGTGCCAGCAGCCGGGGACAGGGTAGTGGCTACACCTTC.

The CDR3 sequence: CASSFGSTDTQYF. CDR3 DNA: TGTGCCAGCAGTTTCGGGAGCACAGATACGCAGTATTTT. This chain joins TRBV27 and TRBJ2-3; no definite D call. The CDR3 is made up of 13 amino acids. V shed 3 bases and J shed 0 bases, with 4 bases lying between them. Germline V CDR1 and CDR2: MNHEY, SMNVEV (reference sequence).

This chain links TRBV5-1 with TRBJ2-5, with unresolved D. V lost 2 bases and J lost 2, with 13 bases in between. The CDR3 extends over 15 amino acids. The germline gives CDR1 SGHRS, CDR2 YFSETQ. The CDR3 protein is CASSFLNTVQETQYF. The CDR3 DNA reads TGCGCCAGCAGCTTCCTCAACACCGTACAAGAGACCCAGTACTTC.

J is TRBJ2-1 and V is TRBV9; 11 bases line up with TRBD2. The length of the CDR3 is 15 residues. The J segment lost 8 bases and the V segment lost 3 bases, leaving 7 bases of the junction unmatched. CDR1 is SGDLS, CDR2 YYNGEE, per germline. Here the CDR3 reads CASSASSGRYDEQFF. In DNA, the CDR3 is TGTGCCAGCAGCGCCTCTAGCGGGAGGTATGATGAGCAGTTCTTC. The full variable domain, completed using reference TRBV9 and TRBJ2-1, is DSGVTQTPKHLITATGQRVTLRCSPRSGDLSVYWYQQSLDQGLQFLIQYYNGEERAKGNILERFSAQQFPDLHSELNLSSLELGDSALYFCASSASSGRYDEQFFGPGTRLTVL.